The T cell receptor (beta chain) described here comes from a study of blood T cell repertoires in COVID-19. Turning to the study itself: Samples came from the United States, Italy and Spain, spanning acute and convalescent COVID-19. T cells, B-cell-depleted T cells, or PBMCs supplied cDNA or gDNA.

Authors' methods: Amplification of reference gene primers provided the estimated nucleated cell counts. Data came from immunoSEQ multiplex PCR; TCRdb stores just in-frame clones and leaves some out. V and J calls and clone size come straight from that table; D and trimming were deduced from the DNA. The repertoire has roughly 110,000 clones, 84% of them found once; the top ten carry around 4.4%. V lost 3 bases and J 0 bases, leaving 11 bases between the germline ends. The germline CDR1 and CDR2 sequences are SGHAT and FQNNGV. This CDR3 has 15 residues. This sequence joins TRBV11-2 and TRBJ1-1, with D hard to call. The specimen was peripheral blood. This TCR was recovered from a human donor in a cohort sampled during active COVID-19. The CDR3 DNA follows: TGTGCCAGCAGCTTTGACGGTGACATGAACACTGAAGCTTTCTTT. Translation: CASSFDGDMNTEAFF.